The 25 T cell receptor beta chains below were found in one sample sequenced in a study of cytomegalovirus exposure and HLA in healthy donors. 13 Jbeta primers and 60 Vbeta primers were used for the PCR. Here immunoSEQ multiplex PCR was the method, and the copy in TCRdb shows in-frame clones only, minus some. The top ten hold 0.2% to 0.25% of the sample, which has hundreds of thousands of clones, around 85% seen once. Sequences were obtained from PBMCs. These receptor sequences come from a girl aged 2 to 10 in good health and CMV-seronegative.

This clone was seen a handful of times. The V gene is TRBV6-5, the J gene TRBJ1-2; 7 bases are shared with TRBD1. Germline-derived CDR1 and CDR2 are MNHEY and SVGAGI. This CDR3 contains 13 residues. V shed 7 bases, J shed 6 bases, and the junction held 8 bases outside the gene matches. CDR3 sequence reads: CASTPTGRNGYTF. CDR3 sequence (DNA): TGTGCCAGCACCCCGACAGGGAGGAATGGCTACACCTTC.

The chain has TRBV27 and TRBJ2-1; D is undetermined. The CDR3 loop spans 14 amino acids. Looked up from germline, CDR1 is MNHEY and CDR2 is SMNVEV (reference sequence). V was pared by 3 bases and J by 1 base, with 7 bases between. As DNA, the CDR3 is TGTGCCAGCAGTTTGGCGGCTTCCTACAATGAGCAGTTCTTC. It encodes CASSLAASYNEQFF.

The CDR3 DNA follows: TGTGCCAGCAGTTACGTCCCCCTAGCGGGAGGCGGCACAGATACGCAGTATTTT. It codes for CASSYVPLAGGGTDTQYF. The chain is built from TRBV27 and TRBJ2-3, with 11 bases that match TRBD2. This CDR3 region has 18 residues. After removal of 4 bases from V and 1 base from J, the junction contained 10 bases not matched to a gene. CDR1 is MNHEY, CDR2 SMNVEV, per germline (reference sequence).

The CDR3, as DNA: TGTGCCAGCAGGACAAGTGGTTGTATCTCTGAAGCTTTCTTT. As protein: CASRTSGCISEAFF. The chain uses TRBV21-1 and TRBJ1-1; TRBD1 was called by the table and not checked on the DNA. TRBV21-1 is given as a pseudogene. CDR3 length equals 14 residues.

The DNA for the CDR3 is TGTGCCAGCCAAACCGGGGGGTATGAGCAGTTCTTC. It codes for CASQTGGYEQFF. The chain is built from TRBV6-5 and TRBJ2-1; 7 positions agree with TRBD2. Trimming took 8 bases from V and 8 from J; bases not matched to a gene: 6. Germline assignment: CDR1 MNHEY and CDR2 SVGAGI. The CDR3 is 12 residues long.

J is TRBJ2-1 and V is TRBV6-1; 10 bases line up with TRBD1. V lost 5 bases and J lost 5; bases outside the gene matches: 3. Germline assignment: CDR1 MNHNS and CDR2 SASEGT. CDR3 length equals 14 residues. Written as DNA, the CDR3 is TGTGCCAGCAGTCGACAGGGGGCCCACAATGAGCAGTTCTTC. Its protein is CASSRQGAHNEQFF.

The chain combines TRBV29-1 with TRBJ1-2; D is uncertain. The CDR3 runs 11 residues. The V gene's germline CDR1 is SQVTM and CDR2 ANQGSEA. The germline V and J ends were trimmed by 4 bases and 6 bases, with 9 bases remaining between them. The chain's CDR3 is CSVGSNNGYTF. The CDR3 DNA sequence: TGCAGCGTTGGTAGCAATAATGGCTACACCTTC.

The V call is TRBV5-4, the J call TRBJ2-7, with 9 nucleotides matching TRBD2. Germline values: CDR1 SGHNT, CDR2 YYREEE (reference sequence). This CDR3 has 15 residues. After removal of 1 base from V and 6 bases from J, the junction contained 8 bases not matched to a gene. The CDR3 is CASSLFSAGGGEQYF. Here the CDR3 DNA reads TGTGCCAGCAGCTTGTTTTCTGCGGGGGGGGGCGAGCAGTACTTC.

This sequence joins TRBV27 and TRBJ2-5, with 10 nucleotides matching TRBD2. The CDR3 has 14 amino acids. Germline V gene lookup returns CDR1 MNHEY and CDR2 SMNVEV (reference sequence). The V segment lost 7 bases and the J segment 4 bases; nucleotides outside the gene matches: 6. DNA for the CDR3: TGTGCCAGCAATCCTAGCGGGAGAGGAGAGACCCAGTACTTC. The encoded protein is CASNPSGRGETQYF.

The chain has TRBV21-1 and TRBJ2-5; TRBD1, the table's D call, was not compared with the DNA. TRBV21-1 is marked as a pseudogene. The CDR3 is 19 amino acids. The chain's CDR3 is CASSPSGTGGANWQETQYF. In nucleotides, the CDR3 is TGTGCCAGCAGCCCCTCCGGGACAGGGGGCGCGAATTGGCAAGAGACCCAGTACTTC.

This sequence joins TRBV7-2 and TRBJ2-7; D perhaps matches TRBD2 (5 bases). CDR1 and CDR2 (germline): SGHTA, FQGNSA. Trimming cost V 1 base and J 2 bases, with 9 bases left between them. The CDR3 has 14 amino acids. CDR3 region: CASSLDRGTYEQYF. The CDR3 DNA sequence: TGTGCCAGCAGCTTAGATCGGGGTACCTACGAGCAGTACTTC. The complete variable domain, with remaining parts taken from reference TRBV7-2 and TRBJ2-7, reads GAGVSQSPSNKVTEKGKDVELRCDPISGHTALYWYRQSLGQGLEFLIYFQGNSAPDKSGLPSDRFSAERTGGSVSTLTIQRTQQEDSAVYLCASSLDRGTYEQYFGPGTRLTVT.

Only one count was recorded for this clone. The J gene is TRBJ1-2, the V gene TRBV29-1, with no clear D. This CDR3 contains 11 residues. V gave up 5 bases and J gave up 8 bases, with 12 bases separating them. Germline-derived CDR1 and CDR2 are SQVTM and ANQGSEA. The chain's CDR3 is CSVYQERGYTF. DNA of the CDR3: TGCAGCGTTTACCAGGAAAGGGGCTACACCTTC.

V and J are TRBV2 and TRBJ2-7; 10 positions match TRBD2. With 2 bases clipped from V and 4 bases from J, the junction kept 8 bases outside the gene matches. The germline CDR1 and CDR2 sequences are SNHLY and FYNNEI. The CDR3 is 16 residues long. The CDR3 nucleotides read TGTGCCAGCAGTGAACAGCCTAGCGGGGGTCGTTACGAGCAGTACTTC. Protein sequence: CASSEQPSGGRYEQYF. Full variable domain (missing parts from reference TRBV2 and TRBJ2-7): EPEVTQTPSHQVTQMGQEVILRCVPISNHLYFYWYRQILGQKVEFLVSFYNNEISEKSEIFDDQFSVERPDGSNFTLKIRSTKLEDSAMYFCASSEQPSGGRYEQYFGPGTRLTVT.

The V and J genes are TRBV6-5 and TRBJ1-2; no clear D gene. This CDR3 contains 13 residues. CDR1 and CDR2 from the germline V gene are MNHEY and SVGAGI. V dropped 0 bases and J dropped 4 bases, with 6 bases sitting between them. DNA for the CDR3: TGTGCCAGCAGTTACTCGGAGATCTATGGCTACACCTTC. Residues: CASSYSEIYGYTF.

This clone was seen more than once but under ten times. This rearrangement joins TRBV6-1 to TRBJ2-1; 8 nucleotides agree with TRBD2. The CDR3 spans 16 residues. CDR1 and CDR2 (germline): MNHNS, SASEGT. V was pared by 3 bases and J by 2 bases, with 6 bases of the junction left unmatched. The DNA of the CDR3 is TGTGCCAGCAGTGACCCCACTAGCGGAACCTACAATGAGCAGTTCTTC. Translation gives CASSDPTSGTYNEQFF.

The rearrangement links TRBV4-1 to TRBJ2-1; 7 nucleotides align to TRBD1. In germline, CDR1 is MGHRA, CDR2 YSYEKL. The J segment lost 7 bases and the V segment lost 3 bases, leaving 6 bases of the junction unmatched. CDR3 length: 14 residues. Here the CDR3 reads CASSHGRGLNEQFF. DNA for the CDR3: TGCGCCAGCAGCCACGGTAGGGGGCTGAATGAGCAGTTCTTC.

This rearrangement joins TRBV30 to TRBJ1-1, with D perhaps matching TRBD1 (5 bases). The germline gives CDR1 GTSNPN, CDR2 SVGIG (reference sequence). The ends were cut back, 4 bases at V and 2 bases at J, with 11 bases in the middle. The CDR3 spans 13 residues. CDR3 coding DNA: TGTGCCTGGAAAAAGGGGTCAAACACTGAAGCTTTCTTT. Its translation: CAWKKGSNTEAFF. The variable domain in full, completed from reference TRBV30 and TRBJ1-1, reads SQTIHQWPATLVQPVGSPLSLECTVEGTSNPNLYWYRQAAGRGLQLLFYSVGIGQISSEVPQNLSASRPQDRQFILSSKKLLLSDSGFYLCAWKKGSNTEAFFGQGTRLTVV.

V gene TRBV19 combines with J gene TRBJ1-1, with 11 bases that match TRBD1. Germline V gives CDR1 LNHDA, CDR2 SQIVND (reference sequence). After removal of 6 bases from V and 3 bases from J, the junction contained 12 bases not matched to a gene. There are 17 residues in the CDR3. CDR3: CASRPRGQGARDTEAFF. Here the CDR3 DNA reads TGTGCCAGTAGGCCGCGTGGACAGGGGGCGAGGGACACTGAAGCTTTCTTT.

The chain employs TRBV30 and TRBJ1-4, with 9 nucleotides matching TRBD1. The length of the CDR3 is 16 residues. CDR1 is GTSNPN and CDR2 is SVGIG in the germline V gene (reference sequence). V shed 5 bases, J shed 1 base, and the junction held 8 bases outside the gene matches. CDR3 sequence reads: CAWARGQGGTNEKLFF. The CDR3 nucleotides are TGTGCCTGGGCACGGGGACAGGGAGGAACTAATGAAAAACTGTTTTTT. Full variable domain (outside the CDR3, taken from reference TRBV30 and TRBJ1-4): SQTIHQWPATLVQPVGSPLSLECTVEGTSNPNLYWYRQAAGRGLQLLFYSVGIGQISSEVPQNLSASRPQDRQFILSSKKLLLSDSGFYLCAWARGQGGTNEKLFFGSGTQLSVL.

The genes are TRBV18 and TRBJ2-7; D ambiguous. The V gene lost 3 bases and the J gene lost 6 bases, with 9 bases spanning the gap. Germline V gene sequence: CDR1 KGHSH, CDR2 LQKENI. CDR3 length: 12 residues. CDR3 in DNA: TGTGCCAGCTCACCCCCCTATGGCGAGCAGTACTTC. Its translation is CASSPPYGEQYF.

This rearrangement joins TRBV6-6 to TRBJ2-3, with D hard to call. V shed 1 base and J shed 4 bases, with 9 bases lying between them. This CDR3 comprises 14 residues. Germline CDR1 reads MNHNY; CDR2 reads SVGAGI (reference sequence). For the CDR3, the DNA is TGTGCCAGCAGTTACTTGCAGGTTGCAGATACGCAGTATTTT. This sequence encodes CASSYLQVADTQYF.

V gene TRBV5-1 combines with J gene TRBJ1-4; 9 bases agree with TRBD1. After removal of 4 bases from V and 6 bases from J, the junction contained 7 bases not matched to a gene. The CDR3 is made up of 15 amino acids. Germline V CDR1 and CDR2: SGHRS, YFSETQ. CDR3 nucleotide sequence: TGCGCCAGCAGCGCTCAGACAGGGGGGCATGAAAAACTGTTTTTT. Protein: CASSAQTGGHEKLFF.

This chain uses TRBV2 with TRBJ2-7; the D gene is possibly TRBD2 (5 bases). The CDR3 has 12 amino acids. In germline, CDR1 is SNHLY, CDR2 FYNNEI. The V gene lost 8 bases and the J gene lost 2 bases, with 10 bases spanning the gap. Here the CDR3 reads CASEGGAYEQYF. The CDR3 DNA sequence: TGTGCCAGCGAGGGTGGAGCCTACGAGCAGTACTTC.

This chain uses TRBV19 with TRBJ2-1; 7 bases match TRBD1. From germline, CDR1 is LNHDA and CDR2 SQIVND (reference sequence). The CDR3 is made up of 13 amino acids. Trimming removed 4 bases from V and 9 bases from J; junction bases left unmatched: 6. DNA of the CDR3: TGTGCCAGTAGTACGGGACAGACCGGTGAGCAGTTCTTC. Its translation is CASSTGQTGEQFF.

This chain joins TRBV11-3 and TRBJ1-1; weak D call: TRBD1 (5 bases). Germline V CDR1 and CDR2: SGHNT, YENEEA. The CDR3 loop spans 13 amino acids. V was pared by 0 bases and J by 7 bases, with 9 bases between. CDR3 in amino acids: CASSLDRRGEAFF. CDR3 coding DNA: TGTGCCAGCAGCTTAGATCGGAGGGGTGAAGCTTTCTTT.